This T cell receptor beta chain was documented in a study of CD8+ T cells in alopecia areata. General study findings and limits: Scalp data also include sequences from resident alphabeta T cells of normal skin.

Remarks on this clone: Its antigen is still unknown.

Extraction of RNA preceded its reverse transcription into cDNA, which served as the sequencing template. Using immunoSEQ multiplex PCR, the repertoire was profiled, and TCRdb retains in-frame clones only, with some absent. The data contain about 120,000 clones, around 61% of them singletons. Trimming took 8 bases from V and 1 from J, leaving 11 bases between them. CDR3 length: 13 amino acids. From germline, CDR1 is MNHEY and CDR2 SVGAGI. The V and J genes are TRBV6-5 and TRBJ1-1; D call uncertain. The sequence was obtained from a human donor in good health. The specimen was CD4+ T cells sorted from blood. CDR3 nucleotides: TGTGCCAGCGGACGATCAGAGAACACTGAAGCTTTCTTT. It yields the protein CASGRSENTEAFF.